What follows are 24 T cell receptor beta chains derived from one specimen sequenced in a study of beta chain features in type 1 diabetes. Regarding the study as a whole: Shortening that was moderate but significant affected the TCRB CDR3s of Type 1 diabetes patients in all four CD4+ subsets.

Their cognate antigens are unknown. The sequenced template was cDNA made from the entire isolated RNA. Sequencing was performed with immunoSEQ multiplex PCR; in TCRdb, only in-frame clones are kept and a portion is missing. The data show about 650,000 clones, with over 10% seen just once and approximately 0.11% held by the top ten. The sequencing input was naive CD4+ T cells from blood. Receptor source: a man aged 25-45 years with type 1 diabetes.

This clone was recorded a few times. The chain employs TRBV5-6 and TRBJ2-5, with D possibly being TRBD2 (5 bases). CDR1 SGHDT and CDR2 YYEEEE come from the germline V gene. The length of the CDR3 is 15 residues. Trimming removed 1 base at V and 2 bases at J, with 12 bases between. The chain's CDR3 is CASSLTLGAQETQYF. The CDR3 coding sequence is TGTGCCAGCAGCTTGACATTGGGAGCACAAGAGACCCAGTACTTC.

The table lists this clone with a few counts. The chain combines TRBV5-4 with TRBJ2-7; 9 nucleotides agree with TRBD1. Germline V gives CDR1 SGHNT, CDR2 YYREEE (reference sequence). The V and J ends lost 2 bases and 4 bases, in that order; junction bases with no gene match: 7. The CDR3 is 15 residues long. CDR3 sequence reads: CASSFGRQGEYEQYF. The DNA for the CDR3 is TGTGCCAGCAGCTTTGGAAGACAGGGGGAATACGAGCAGTACTTC.

J is TRBJ2-7 and V is TRBV30; 7 bases agree with TRBD1. This CDR3 spans 14 amino acids. Germline loops: CDR1 GTSNPN, CDR2 SVGIG (reference sequence). The V segment lost 2 bases and the J segment 13 bases; nucleotides outside the gene matches: 17. DNA of the CDR3: TGTGCCTGGAGTTACAATTGGGACAGCGCGAGTATCTACTTC. It codes for CAWSYNWDSASIYF.

The V and J genes are TRBV7-2 and TRBJ2-3; 9 bases align to TRBD1. Germline V gene sequence: CDR1 SGHTA, CDR2 FQGNSA. V was clipped by 6 bases and J by 4 bases; unmatched bases: 17. The CDR3 runs 18 residues. Written as DNA, the CDR3 is TGTGCCAGCAGTTCCACGGCAGCCGGGACAGGGACCGCAGATACGCAGTATTTT. This encodes CASSSTAAGTGTADTQYF. Full variable domain (outside the CDR3, taken from reference TRBV7-2 and TRBJ2-3): GAGVSQSPSNKVTEKGKDVELRCDPISGHTALYWYRQSLGQGLEFLIYFQGNSAPDKSGLPSDRFSAERTGGSVSTLTIQRTQQEDSAVYLCASSSTAAGTGTADTQYFGPGTRLTVL.

The rearrangement links TRBV7-9 to TRBJ1-4; D gene ambiguous. V was trimmed by 4 bases and J by 1 base, leaving 10 bases between them. CDR1 is SEHNR, CDR2 FQNEAQ, per germline (reference sequence). The CDR3 is made up of 15 amino acids. In DNA form, the CDR3 reads TGTGCCAGCAGCTCCTTGATGGAAACTAATGAAAAACTGTTTTTT. Encoded protein: CASSSLMETNEKLFF.

This clone was found a few times. J is TRBJ2-3 and V is TRBV5-1; 9 bases are a match to TRBD2. The V gene's germline CDR1 is SGHRS and CDR2 YFSETQ. V dropped 4 bases and J dropped 0; count of bases not matched to a gene: 6. The length of the CDR3 is 16 residues. The CDR3 here is CASSRLAGASTDTQYF. The CDR3 nucleotides are TGCGCCAGCAGCCGATTAGCGGGAGCTAGCACAGATACGCAGTATTTT.

The chain recombines TRBV19 with TRBJ2-7; the D gene could be TRBD1 or TRBD2 (6 bases each). This CDR3 has 12 residues. V shed 6 bases and J shed 3 bases, with 9 bases lying between them. CDR1 and CDR2 from the germline V gene are LNHDA and SQIVND (reference sequence). CDR3 amino acids: CASRRDNYEQYF. DNA for the CDR3: TGTGCCAGTAGGCGGGACAACTACGAGCAGTACTTC.

The chain carries TRBV5-6 and TRBJ2-4; maybe TRBD1 (5 bases). The CDR3 extends over 17 amino acids. Trimming shortened V by 4 bases and J by 0 bases, and 17 bases separated the two germline ends. From germline, CDR1 is SGHDT and CDR2 YYEEEE. CDR3 nucleotide sequence: TGTGCCAGCAGCATTGGTGTCAGGACACTAGCCAAAAACATTCAGTACTTC. Translation: CASSIGVRTLAKNIQYF.

This chain joins TRBV6-4 and TRBJ2-1; 13 bases agree with TRBD2. Germline CDR1 and CDR2: MRHNA and SNTAGT. The CDR3 totals 18 residues. V shed 5 bases, J shed 0 bases, and the junction held 7 bases outside the gene matches. This CDR3 reads CASSRLAGGPSSYNEQFF. CDR3 nucleotides: TGTGCCAGCAGTCGACTAGCGGGGGGCCCCAGCTCCTACAATGAGCAGTTCTTC.

A few counts support this clone. This sequence joins TRBV30 and TRBJ2-1, with no clear D. V gave up 3 bases and J gave up 9 bases, with 9 bases separating them. The germline V gene encodes CDR1 GTSNPN and CDR2 SVGIG (reference sequence). This CDR3 has 11 residues. In nucleotides, the CDR3 is TGTGCCTGGAGCGAAGGGTCTGAGCAGTTCTTC. Its protein product is CAWSEGSEQFF.

In this sample, this clone turned up a few times. This chain connects TRBV29-1 to TRBJ2-4; maybe TRBD1 (6 bases). The V and J ends lost 6 bases and 7 bases respectively, with 16 bases between them. The CDR3 is made up of 13 amino acids. Germline V gene lookup returns CDR1 SQVTM and CDR2 ANQGSEA. CDR3 sequence (DNA): TGCAGCGTGGGCAGGGGTCGAGAGAACATTCAGTACTTC. Translating it yields CSVGRGRENIQYF.

V gene TRBV19 combines with J gene TRBJ2-7; 7 positions agree with TRBD1. The germline CDR1 and CDR2 sequences are LNHDA and SQIVND (reference sequence). This CDR3 has 14 residues. J gave up 3 bases and V 6 bases, and 8 bases lay outside the gene matches. In DNA form, the CDR3 reads TGTGCCAGTAGGGGGACAGTCTCTAACTACGAGCAGTACTTC. This sequence encodes CASRGTVSNYEQYF.

This clone was counted a few times. The gene calls are TRBV7-2 and TRBJ2-6; the D is unclear. Trimming shortened V by 2 bases and J by 0 bases, and 8 bases separated the two germline ends. The germline CDR1 and CDR2 sequences are SGHTA and FQGNSA. The CDR3 runs to 16 residues. The CDR3 sequence: CASSLFTSSGANVLTF. The CDR3 DNA sequence: TGTGCCAGCAGCTTATTCACCTCCTCTGGGGCCAACGTCCTGACTTTC.

The rearrangement joins TRBV14 to TRBJ1-5; D unresolved. V was shortened by 1 base and J by 0 bases, with 7 bases between the two germline ends. This CDR3 is 15 amino acids long. Per the germline V gene, CDR1 is SGHDN and CDR2 is FVKESK. CDR3 region: CASSQGGISNQPQHF. As DNA, the CDR3 is TGTGCCAGCAGCCAAGGGGGAATTAGCAATCAGCCCCAGCATTTT.

This clone appeared a few times. The CDR3 sequence: CASTLDSGSYNEQFF. The CDR3 DNA reads as TGTGCCAGCACCTTGGACTCCGGCTCCTACAATGAGCAGTTCTTC. The J gene is TRBJ2-1, the V gene TRBV6-5; TRBD2 might be the D (5 bases). Trimming stripped 7 bases from V and 0 bases from J, with 13 bases between. The CDR3 consists of 15 residues. Germline V gene lookup returns CDR1 MNHEY and CDR2 SVGAGI.

In its sample, this clone was seen a few times. The genes are TRBV27 and TRBJ2-7; no firm D call. With 4 bases removed from V and 0 bases from J, the gap between germline ends came to 13 bases. The germline CDR1 and CDR2 sequences are MNHEY and SMNVEV (reference sequence). The CDR3 is 15 amino acids. The CDR3 coding sequence is TGTGCCAGCAGTTCCTGGACCCGGAGCTCCTACGAGCAGTACTTC. Its protein product is CASSSWTRSSYEQYF.

This clone showed up just a few times. The chain uses TRBV7-9 and TRBJ2-3; a weak D match, TRBD1 (6 bases). The germline gives CDR1 SEHNR, CDR2 FQNEAQ (reference sequence). Trimming removed 5 bases at V and 2 bases at J, with 17 bases between. This CDR3 has 16 residues. The CDR3 coding sequence is TGTGCCAGCAGCCGGCCCCGGGACACAATCACAGATACGCAGTATTTT. It codes for CASSRPRDTITDTQYF.

The J gene is TRBJ1-1, the V gene TRBV4-3; D ambiguous. This CDR3 is 16 amino acids long. Germline values: CDR1 LGHNA, CDR2 YSLEER. The V gene lost 2 bases and the J gene lost 5 bases, with 18 bases spanning the gap. The CDR3, as DNA: TGCGCCAGCAGCCAAAGCTTTAGGAGGGTTAGGACTGAAGCTTTCTTT. Its protein is CASSQSFRRVRTEAFF.

The chain is built from TRBV4-3 and TRBJ2-1, with 9 bases aligning to TRBD2. V lost 1 base and J lost 7; bases outside the gene matches: 11. Germline CDR1 is LGHNA and CDR2 is YSLEER. This CDR3 is 17 amino acids long. CDR3 amino acids: CASSQVKPGLATNEQFF. Written as DNA, the CDR3 is TGCGCCAGCAGCCAAGTCAAACCCGGACTAGCGACGAATGAGCAGTTCTTC.

This clone came up a few times. Other DNA sequences within the sample encode an identical CDR3. This chain uses TRBV18 with TRBJ1-5, with a weak D call TRBD1 (5 bases). Trimming cost V 2 bases and J 4 bases, with 9 bases left between them. The CDR3 loop spans 14 amino acids. Looked up from germline, CDR1 is KGHSH and CDR2 is LQKENI. CDR3 coding DNA: TGTGCCAGCTCACCAGGCAGGGATAATCAGCCCCAGCATTTT. It specifies CASSPGRDNQPQHF.

This clone was counted between two and nine times. The chain joins TRBV6-5 to TRBJ1-5, with a weak D call TRBD1 (6 bases). Trimming removed 5 bases from V and 7 bases from J, with 18 bases in between. The germline V gene encodes CDR1 MNHEY and CDR2 SVGAGI. CDR3 length: 15 residues. This CDR3 is CASSPNRGQWQPQHF. The CDR3 DNA follows: TGTGCCAGCAGTCCTAACCGGGGGCAGTGGCAGCCCCAGCATTTT.

This clone was detected only a few times. The chain combines TRBV29-1 with TRBJ1-1; maybe TRBD1 (6 bases). V gave up 5 bases and J gave up 4 bases, with 23 bases separating them. The CDR3 covers 16 residues. Per the germline V gene, CDR1 is SQVTM and CDR2 is ANQGSEA. CDR3 DNA: TGCAGCGTTTCCCCCACCCCCGGGGGCGGTGGCACTGAAGCTTTCTTT. Protein product: CSVSPTPGGGGTEAFF.

V usage is TRBV28 and J usage is TRBJ2-7, with D possibly being TRBD1 or TRBD2 (5 bases each). From germline, CDR1 is MDHEN and CDR2 SYDVKM. V was cut by 4 bases and J by 2 bases, with 12 bases left in between. The CDR3 length is 14 residues. CDR3 loop: CASSWGTAAYEQYF. The CDR3 DNA follows: TGTGCCAGCAGTTGGGGGACGGCGGCCTACGAGCAGTACTTC.

V and J are TRBV11-3 and TRBJ2-1; D call uncertain. The germline gives CDR1 SGHNT, CDR2 YENEEA. V lost 4 bases and J lost 8, with 9 bases in between. The CDR3 covers 12 residues. CDR3 sequence (DNA): TGTGCCAGCAGCTGGCGTTCAGATGAGCAGTTCTTC. This translates into CASSWRSDEQFF.